This T cell receptor beta chain was recovered during a study of blood T cell repertoires in COVID-19. Study in general: Sources were T cells, B-cell-depleted T cells, or PBMCs; the material itself was cDNA or gDNA.

In this sample, this clone turned up once. Sequencing used immunoSEQ multiplex PCR; TCRdb keeps in-frame clones, though not all of them. The sample consists of fewer than 140,000 clones, about two thirds of them appearing once. Germline loops: CDR1 GTSNPN, CDR2 SVGIG (reference sequence). V lost 0 bases and J lost 5, with 11 bases in between. There are 13 residues in the CDR3. This sequence joins TRBV30 and TRBJ2-7; D ambiguous. The origin of this receptor is a human donor with acute or convalescent COVID-19. The donor label of this sample is uncertain. The sequencing input was peripheral blood. The CDR3 reads CAWSVGGFHEQYF. CDR3 in DNA: TGTGCCTGGAGTGTAGGCGGTTTTCACGAGCAGTACTTC.